These T cell receptor beta chains were read from a single sample in a study of T cells in Graves' hyperthyroidism and ophthalmopathy. MiXCR, run by TCRdb on the multiplex PCR reads, gives a single entry per CDR3 protein. The data show about 620,000 distinct CDR3 sequences, around 15% seen once. The sequenced material came from blood. The receptors were gathered from a woman aged 30 to 39 with Graves' hyperthyroidism. CDR3s include the opening cysteine and the closing phenylalanine or tryptophan.

V | CDR3
TRBV5-6 | CASSLEGTSGRNEQFF
TRBV11-2 | CASSWGPVLGGNEQYF
TRBV12-3/TRBV12-4 | CASSFGAEGLNEQYF
TRBV7-9 | CASSLAVSKYNEQFF
TRBV6-1 | CASISDRPNQPQHF
TRBV3-1 | CASSRPGRNEKLFF
TRBV4-1 | CASSQDPGVAYEQYF
TRBV4-3 | CASSPWLAAGGTGELFF
TRBV5-1 | CASSTQGDEKLFF
TRBV5-1 | CASSLVTEPYEQYF
TRBV28 | CASSLVGGLAVSYEQYF
TRBV19 | CATSILAPTGPGELFF
TRBV12-3/TRBV12-4 | CASSFSGDGEQFF
TRBV6-4 | CASSDSGRALAGELFF
TRBV5-1 | CASSSIPGTSYTEAFF
TRBV5-1 | CASRITDSNTEAFF
TRBV28 | CASSPRYYGYTF
TRBV20-1 | CSARGSFDSYNEQFF
TRBV30 | CAWSGFAGVTDTQYF
TRBV29-1 | CSVGNRQGANTEAFF
TRBV2 | CASGRETGGYTF
TRBV30 | CAWSADGQGYNEQFF
TRBV6-2/TRBV6-3 | CASRPSFGTSYEQYF